A single sample gave rise to the 19 T cell receptor beta chains below, sequenced in a study of blood T cells in healthy people across ages. With a J-beta primer mix and a sample-barcoded 5' primer, a second PCR ran about 7 to 12 cycles. TCRdb reprocessed the 5' RACE reads via MiXCR and lists one record per CDR3 protein. Among nearly 1 million distinct CDR3 sequences listed, roughly 51% were seen once. The material sequenced was blood. The receptors here all came from a woman between 55 and 75 years old in good health.

This clonotype was counted once. CDR3 in amino acids: CASRDHGQGSGANVLTF. CDR3 coding DNA: TGTGCCAGCAGGGACCACGGACAGGGATCTGGGGCCAACGTCCTGACTTTC. The chain employs TRBV6-1 and TRBJ2-6, with 8 bases fitting TRBD1. There are 17 residues in the CDR3. The V gene end was trimmed by 6 bases and the J gene end by 1 base; junction bases not matched to a gene: 8. The germline V gene encodes CDR1 MNHNS and CDR2 SASEGT.

The sample holds a few counts of this clonotype. The rearrangement links TRBV7-2 to TRBJ2-7, with D tentatively TRBD2 (6 bases). V was shortened by 2 bases and J by 1 base, with 12 bases between the two germline ends. The CDR3 has 15 amino acids. In germline, CDR1 is SGHTA, CDR2 FQGNSA. The CDR3 here is CASSLRAGRSYEQYF. DNA for the CDR3: TGTGCCAGCAGCTTAAGGGCGGGACGGTCCTACGAGCAGTACTTC.

Remarks on this clonotype: At one boundary the junction diverges from the germline segment, which might be a read error. CDR3 DNA: TGCAGTGCTCGAGATTTCGGGACAGCCTACGAGCAGTACTTC. The encoded protein is CSARDFGTAYEQYF. This chain links TRBV20-1 with TRBJ2-7; 7 positions match TRBD1. From germline, CDR1 is DFQATT and CDR2 SNEGSKA (reference sequence). The CDR3 extends over 14 amino acids.

The CDR3 bases are TGTGCCAGCAGTTACGGTGAAGCTTTCTTT. Translating it yields CASSYGEAFF. The chain combines TRBV6-6 with TRBJ1-1; D remains ambiguous. CDR3 length: 10 residues. Germline assignment: CDR1 MNHNY and CDR2 SVGAGI (reference sequence). V dropped 2 bases and J dropped 7 bases, with 2 bases sitting between them.

The rearrangement joins TRBV19 to TRBJ1-5; D is unclear. Between the trimmed V and J ends, which lost 6 bases and 7 bases, there was a span of 13 bases. Germline CDR1 reads LNHDA; CDR2 reads SQIVND (reference sequence). The CDR3 is 13 amino acids. Here the CDR3 reads CASSNGGVQPQHF. The CDR3 DNA follows: TGTGCCAGTAGCAACGGTGGGGTCCAGCCCCAGCATTTT. Looking up the rest from reference TRBV19 and TRBJ1-5 gives the full variable domain: DGGITQSPKYLFRKEGQNVTLSCEQNLNHDAMYWYRQDPGQGLRLIYYSQIVNDFQKGDIAEGYSVSREKKESFPLTVTSAQKNPTAFYLCASSNGGVQPQHFGDGTRLSIL.

The chain recombines TRBV27 with TRBJ1-2, with D possibly matching TRBD1 (5 bases). The CDR3 runs 15 residues. Per the germline V gene, CDR1 is MNHEY and CDR2 is SMNVEV (reference sequence). V was pared by 3 bases and J by 0 bases, with 11 bases between. CDR3 amino acids: CASSFRDRANYGYTF. CDR3 in DNA: TGTGCCAGCAGTTTTCGGGACCGGGCTAACTATGGCTACACCTTC.

The chain combines TRBV28 with TRBJ2-3, with 9 bases aligning to TRBD2. This CDR3 region has 17 residues. V lost 4 bases, J lost 0 bases, and 8 bases stayed unmatched. Germline CDR1 reads MDHEN; CDR2 reads SYDVKM. CDR3 sequence: CASSSPRLAESTDTQYF. CDR3 in DNA: TGTGCCAGCAGTTCGCCAAGACTAGCGGAAAGCACAGATACGCAGTATTTT.

About this clonotype: A single base separates this from a much larger clone, so it may be a read error. This chain connects TRBV29-1 to TRBJ2-1; D call uncertain. The germline V and J ends were trimmed by 4 bases and 12 bases, with 13 bases remaining between them. This CDR3 spans 11 amino acids. Germline CDR1 is SQVTM and CDR2 is ANQGSEA. In nucleotides, the CDR3 is TGCAGCGTTGTAGAAACGAAAGGGCAGTTCTTC. Translation: CSVVETKGQFF.

This clonotype has a handful of counts. V usage is TRBV29-1 and J usage is TRBJ1-2, with D possibly TRBD1 on 6 matching bases. The CDR3 extends over 13 amino acids. Deletions cut 6 bases from V and 4 bases from J, with 15 bases between. The germline V gene encodes CDR1 SQVTM and CDR2 ANQGSEA. CDR3 region: CSVKIQGLYGYTF. The CDR3 DNA is TGCAGCGTAAAAATACAGGGACTCTATGGCTACACCTTC.

V gene TRBV6-2 or TRBV6-3 combines with J gene TRBJ2-3; 12 bases are a match to TRBD2. There are 18 residues in the CDR3. Trimming cost V 2 bases and J 8 bases; bases outside gene matches: 14. Germline V gene data show CDR1 as MNHEY and CDR2 as SVGEGT. The CDR3, as DNA: TGTGCCAGCAGTTACGGCCTAGCGGGAGGGCCGTCGGGAGGTACGCAGTATTTT. Amino acid sequence: CASSYGLAGGPSGGTQYF.

The J gene is TRBJ1-4, the V gene TRBV4-3; the D is unclear. Germline CDR1 LGHNA, CDR2 YSLEER. Trimming took 5 bases from V and 3 from J, leaving 10 bases between them. There are 14 residues in the CDR3. The CDR3 sequence is CASSFDTSNEKLFF. In DNA, the CDR3 is TGCGCCAGCAGCTTCGACACCTCTAATGAAAAACTGTTTTTT.

This clonotype was picked up a small number of times. The genes are TRBV5-1 and TRBJ2-3; 9 bases match TRBD2. J lost 6 bases, V lost 0 bases, and 2 bases had no gene match. The CDR3 spans 14 residues. The V gene's germline CDR1 is SGHRS and CDR2 YFSETQ. The CDR3, as DNA: TGCGCCAGCAGCTTGGTTGGACTAGCGGATACGCAGTATTTT. It translates to CASSLVGLADTQYF.

This chain uses TRBV5-1 with TRBJ2-2, with 9 bases aligning to TRBD2. The CDR3 is 17 residues long. V shed 0 bases, J shed 1 base, and the junction held 4 bases outside the gene matches. The germline V gene encodes CDR1 SGHRS and CDR2 YFSETQ. CDR3 protein: CASSLARLAENTGELFF. The DNA of the CDR3 is TGCGCCAGCAGCTTGGCCAGACTAGCGGAGAACACCGGGGAGCTGTTTTTT. Variable domain in full (rest from reference TRBV5-1 and TRBJ2-2): KAGVTQTPRYLIKTRGQQVTLSCSPISGHRSVSWYQQTPGQGLQFLFEYFSETQRNKGNFPGRFSGRQFSNSRSEMNVSTLELGDSALYLCASSLARLAENTGELFFGEGSRLTVL.

V usage is TRBV20-1 and J usage is TRBJ2-1; D gene unclear. From germline, CDR1 is DFQATT and CDR2 SNEGSKA (reference sequence). CDR3 length: 15 amino acids. Trimming removed 4 bases from V and 0 bases from J, with 13 bases in between. CDR3 nucleotide sequence: TGCAGTGCTATCCCCCTTAGAAGCTCCTACAATGAGCAGTTCTTC. Translating it yields CSAIPLRSSYNEQFF.

The rearrangement links TRBV29-1 to TRBJ2-7; 7 nucleotides line up with TRBD1. The CDR3 loop spans 13 amino acids. Germline V gene sequence: CDR1 SQVTM, CDR2 ANQGSEA. V trimming: 4 bases; J trimming: 2 bases; junction bases outside the gene matches: 5. The CDR3 spells CSVAQGGAYEQYF. The DNA of the CDR3 is TGCAGCGTTGCTCAAGGGGGCGCCTACGAGCAGTACTTC.

The rearrangement joins TRBV28 to TRBJ2-7; the match to TRBD1 covers 7 bases. This CDR3 spans 14 amino acids. Looked up from germline, CDR1 is MDHEN and CDR2 is SYDVKM. V shed 3 bases, J shed 3 bases, and the junction held 5 bases outside the gene matches. CDR3 amino acids: CASSLGQIFYEQYF. The CDR3 nucleotides read TGTGCCAGCAGTTTGGGACAGATTTTCTACGAGCAGTACTTC.

This clonotype was recorded a few times. This sequence joins TRBV7-9 and TRBJ2-1; possible D gene TRBD2, 5 bases. CDR3 length equals 16 residues. The germline V and J ends were trimmed by 7 bases and 8 bases, with 24 bases remaining between them. Germline V CDR1 and CDR2: SEHNR, FQNEAQ (reference sequence). Written as DNA, the CDR3 is TGTGCCAGCAAACACAAGAGGGAGATCGCTTCCGATGAGCAGTTCTTC. It yields the protein CASKHKREIASDEQFF.

The chain carries TRBV29-1 and TRBJ1-4, with D unclear. The CDR3 extends over 11 amino acids. Between the trimmed V and J ends, which lost 4 bases and 3 bases, there was a span of 3 bases. CDR1 is SQVTM and CDR2 is ANQGSEA in the germline V gene. The CDR3 protein is CSVGSNEKLFF. The CDR3, as DNA: TGCAGCGTTGGATCTAATGAAAAACTGTTTTTT.

The chain couples TRBV20-1 to TRBJ2-3; D unresolved. Germline CDR1 DFQATT, CDR2 SNEGSKA (reference sequence). The CDR3 sequence is 14 residues long. V gave up 0 bases and J gave up 3 bases, with 10 bases separating them. The CDR3 loop is CSARDLGETDTQYF. The CDR3 region has the DNA TGCAGTGCTAGAGATCTAGGAGAAACAGATACGCAGTATTTT.